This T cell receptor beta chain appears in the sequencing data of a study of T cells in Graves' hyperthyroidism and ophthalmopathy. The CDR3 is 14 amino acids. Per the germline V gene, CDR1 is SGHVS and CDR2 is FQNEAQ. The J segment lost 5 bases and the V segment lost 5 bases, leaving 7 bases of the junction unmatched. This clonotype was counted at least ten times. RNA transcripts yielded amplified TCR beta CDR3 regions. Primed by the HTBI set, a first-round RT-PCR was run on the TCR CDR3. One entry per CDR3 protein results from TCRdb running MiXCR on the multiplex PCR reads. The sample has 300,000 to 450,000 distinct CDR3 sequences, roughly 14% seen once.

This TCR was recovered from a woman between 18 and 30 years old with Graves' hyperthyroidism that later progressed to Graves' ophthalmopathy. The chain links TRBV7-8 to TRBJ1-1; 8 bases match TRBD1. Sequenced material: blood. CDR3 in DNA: TGTGCCAGCAGCCCCCGGACAGGGATGACTGAAGCTTTCTTT. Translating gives CASSPRTGMTEAFF.